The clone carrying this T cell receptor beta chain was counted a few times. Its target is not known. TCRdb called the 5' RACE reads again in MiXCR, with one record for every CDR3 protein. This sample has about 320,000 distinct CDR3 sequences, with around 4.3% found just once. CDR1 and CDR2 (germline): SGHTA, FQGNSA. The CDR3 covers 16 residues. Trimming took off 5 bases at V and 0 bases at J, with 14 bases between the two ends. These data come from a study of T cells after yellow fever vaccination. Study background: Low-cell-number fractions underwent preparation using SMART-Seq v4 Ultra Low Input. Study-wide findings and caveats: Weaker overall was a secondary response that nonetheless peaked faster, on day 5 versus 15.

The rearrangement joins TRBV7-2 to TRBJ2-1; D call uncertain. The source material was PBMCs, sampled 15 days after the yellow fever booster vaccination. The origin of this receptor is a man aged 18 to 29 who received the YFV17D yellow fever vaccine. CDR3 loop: CASSPPSRSSYNEQFF. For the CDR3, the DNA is TGTGCCAGCAGCCCTCCTTCTCGGAGCTCCTACAATGAGCAGTTCTTC. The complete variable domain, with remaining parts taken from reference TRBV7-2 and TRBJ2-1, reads GAGVSQSPSNKVTEKGKDVELRCDPISGHTALYWYRQSLGQGLEFLIYFQGNSAPDKSGLPSDRFSAERTGGSVSTLTIQRTQQEDSAVYLCASSPPSRSSYNEQFFGPGTRLTVL.